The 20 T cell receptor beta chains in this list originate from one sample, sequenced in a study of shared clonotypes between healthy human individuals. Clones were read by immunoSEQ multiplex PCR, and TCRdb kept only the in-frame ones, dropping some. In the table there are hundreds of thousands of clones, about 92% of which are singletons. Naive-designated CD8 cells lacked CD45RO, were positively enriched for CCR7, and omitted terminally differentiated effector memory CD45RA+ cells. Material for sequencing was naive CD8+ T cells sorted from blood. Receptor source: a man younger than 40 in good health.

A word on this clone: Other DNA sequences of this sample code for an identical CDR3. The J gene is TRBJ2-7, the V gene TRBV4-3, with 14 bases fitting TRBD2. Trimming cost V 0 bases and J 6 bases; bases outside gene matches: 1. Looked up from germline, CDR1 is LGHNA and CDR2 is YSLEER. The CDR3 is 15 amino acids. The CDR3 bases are TGCGCCAGCAGCCAAGATGGGACTAGCGGGAGCGAGCAGTACTTC. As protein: CASSQDGTSGSEQYF.

The CDR3 spells CASSPSGRSEQYF. The CDR3 DNA is TGTGCCAGCAGTCCCTCGGGGAGGAGCGAGCAGTACTTC. The chain uses TRBV27 and TRBJ2-7; D perhaps matches TRBD2 (6 bases). Per germline, CDR1 MNHEY and CDR2 SMNVEV (reference sequence). This CDR3 is 13 amino acids long. V was trimmed by 5 bases and J by 6 bases, leaving 14 bases between them.

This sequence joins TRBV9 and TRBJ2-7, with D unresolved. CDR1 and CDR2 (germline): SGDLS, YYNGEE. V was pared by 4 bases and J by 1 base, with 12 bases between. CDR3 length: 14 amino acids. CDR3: CASSKFGPSYEQYF. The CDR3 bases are TGTGCCAGCAGCAAGTTCGGACCTTCCTACGAGCAGTACTTC.

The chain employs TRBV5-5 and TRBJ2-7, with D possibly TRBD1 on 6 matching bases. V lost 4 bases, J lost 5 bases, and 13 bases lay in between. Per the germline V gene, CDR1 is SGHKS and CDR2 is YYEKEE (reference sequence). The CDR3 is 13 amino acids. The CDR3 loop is CASSPNAGDEQYF. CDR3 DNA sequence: TGTGCCAGCAGCCCGAACGCAGGGGACGAGCAGTACTTC.

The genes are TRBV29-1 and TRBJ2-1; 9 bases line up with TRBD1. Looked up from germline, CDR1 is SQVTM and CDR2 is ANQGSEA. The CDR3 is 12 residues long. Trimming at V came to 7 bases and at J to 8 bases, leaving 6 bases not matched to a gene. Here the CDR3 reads CSAGQGIDEQFF. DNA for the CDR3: TGCAGCGCCGGACAGGGGATTGATGAGCAGTTCTTC.

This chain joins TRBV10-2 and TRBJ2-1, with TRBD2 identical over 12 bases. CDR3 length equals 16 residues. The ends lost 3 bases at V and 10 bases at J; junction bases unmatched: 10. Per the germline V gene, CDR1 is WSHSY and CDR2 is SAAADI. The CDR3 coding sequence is TGCGCCAGCAGTGACCCGGGGACTAGCGGGCGCCTCGAGCAGTTCTTC. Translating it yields CASSDPGTSGRLEQFF.

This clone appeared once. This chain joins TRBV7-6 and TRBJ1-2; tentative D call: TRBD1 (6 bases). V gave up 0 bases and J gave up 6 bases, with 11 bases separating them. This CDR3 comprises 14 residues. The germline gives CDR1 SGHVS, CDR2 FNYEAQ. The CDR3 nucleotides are TGTGCCAGCAGCTTAGCCGCCAGGGGCGATGGCTACACCTTC. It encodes CASSLAARGDGYTF.

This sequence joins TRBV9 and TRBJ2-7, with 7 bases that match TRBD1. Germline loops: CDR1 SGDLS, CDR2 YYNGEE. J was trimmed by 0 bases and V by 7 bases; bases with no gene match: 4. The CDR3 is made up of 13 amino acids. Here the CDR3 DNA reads TGTGCCAGCTCGACAGGGAGCTCCTACGAGCAGTACTTC. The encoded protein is CASSTGSSYEQYF.

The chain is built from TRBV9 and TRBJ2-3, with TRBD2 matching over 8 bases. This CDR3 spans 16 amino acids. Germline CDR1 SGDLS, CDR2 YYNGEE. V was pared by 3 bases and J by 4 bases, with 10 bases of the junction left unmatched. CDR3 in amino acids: CASSDEPGLVADTQYF. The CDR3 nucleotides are TGTGCCAGCAGCGACGAGCCGGGACTAGTCGCAGATACGCAGTATTTT.

In DNA form, the CDR3 reads TGTGCCAGCAGTTTAACGGGGGGCCTCTACGAGCAGTACTTC. It specifies CASSLTGGLYEQYF. The chain recombines TRBV27 with TRBJ2-7; a possible D gene is TRBD2 (7 bases). CDR1 and CDR2 (germline): MNHEY, SMNVEV (reference sequence). The CDR3 has 14 amino acids. Trimming left V 2 bases short and J 3 bases short, with 11 bases between.

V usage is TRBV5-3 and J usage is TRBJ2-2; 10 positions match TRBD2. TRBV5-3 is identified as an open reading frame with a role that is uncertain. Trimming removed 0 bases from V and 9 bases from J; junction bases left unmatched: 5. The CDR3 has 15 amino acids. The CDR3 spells CARSLGASGSWELFF. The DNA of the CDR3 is TGTGCCAGAAGCTTGGGGGCTAGCGGGAGCTGGGAGCTGTTTTTT.

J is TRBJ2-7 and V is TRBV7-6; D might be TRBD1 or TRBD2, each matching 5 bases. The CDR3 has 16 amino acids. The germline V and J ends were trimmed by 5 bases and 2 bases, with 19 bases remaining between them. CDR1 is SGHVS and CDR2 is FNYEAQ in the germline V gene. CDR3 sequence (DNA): TGTGCCAGCAGCCTACCCCGTGGGGGTCCTACCTACGAGCAGTACTTC. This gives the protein CASSLPRGGPTYEQYF.

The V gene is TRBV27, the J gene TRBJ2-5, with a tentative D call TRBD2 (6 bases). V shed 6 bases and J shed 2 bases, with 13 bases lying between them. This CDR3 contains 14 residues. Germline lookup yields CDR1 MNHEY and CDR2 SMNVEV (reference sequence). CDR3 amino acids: CASSPGLLQETQYF. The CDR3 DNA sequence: TGTGCCAGCAGCCCGGGACTTCTGCAAGAGACCCAGTACTTC.

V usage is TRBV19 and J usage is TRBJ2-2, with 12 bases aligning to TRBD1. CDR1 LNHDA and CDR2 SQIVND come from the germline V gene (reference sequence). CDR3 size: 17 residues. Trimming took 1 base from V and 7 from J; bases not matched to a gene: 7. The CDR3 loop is CASSIGPGQGAVGELFF. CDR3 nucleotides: TGTGCCAGTAGTATAGGCCCGGGACAGGGGGCGGTCGGGGAGCTGTTTTTT.

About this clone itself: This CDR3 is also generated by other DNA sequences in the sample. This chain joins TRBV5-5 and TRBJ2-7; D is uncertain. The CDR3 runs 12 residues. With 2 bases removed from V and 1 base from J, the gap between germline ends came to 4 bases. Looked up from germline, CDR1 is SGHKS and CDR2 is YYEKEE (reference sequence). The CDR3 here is CASSFGSYEQYF. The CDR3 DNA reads TGTGCCAGCAGCTTTGGTTCCTACGAGCAGTACTTC.

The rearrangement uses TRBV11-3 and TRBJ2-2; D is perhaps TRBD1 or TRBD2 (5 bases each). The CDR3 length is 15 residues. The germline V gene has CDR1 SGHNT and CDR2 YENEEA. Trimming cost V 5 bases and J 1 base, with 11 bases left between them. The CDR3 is CASSDRDENTGELFF. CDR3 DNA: TGTGCCAGCAGCGACCGGGACGAGAACACCGGGGAGCTGTTTTTT.

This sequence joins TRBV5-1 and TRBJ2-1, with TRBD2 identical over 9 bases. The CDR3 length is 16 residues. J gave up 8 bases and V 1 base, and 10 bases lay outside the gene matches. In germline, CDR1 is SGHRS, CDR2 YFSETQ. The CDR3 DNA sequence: TGCGCCAGCAGCTTGCCCTTAGCGGGAGCTATGTATGAGCAGTTCTTC. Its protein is CASSLPLAGAMYEQFF.

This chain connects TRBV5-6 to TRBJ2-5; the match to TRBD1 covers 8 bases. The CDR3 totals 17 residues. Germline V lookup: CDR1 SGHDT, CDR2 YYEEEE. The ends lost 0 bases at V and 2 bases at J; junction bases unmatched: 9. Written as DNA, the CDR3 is TGTGCCAGCAGCTTGGAGAGGACAGGGCTAAATCAAGAGACCCAGTACTTC. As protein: CASSLERTGLNQETQYF.

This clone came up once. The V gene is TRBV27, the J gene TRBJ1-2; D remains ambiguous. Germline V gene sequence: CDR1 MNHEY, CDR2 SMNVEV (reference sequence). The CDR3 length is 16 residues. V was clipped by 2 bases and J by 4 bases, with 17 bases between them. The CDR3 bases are TGTGCCAGCAGTTTAGTTCTGGGTCCGGTTGGCTATGGCTACACCTTC. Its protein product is CASSLVLGPVGYGYTF.

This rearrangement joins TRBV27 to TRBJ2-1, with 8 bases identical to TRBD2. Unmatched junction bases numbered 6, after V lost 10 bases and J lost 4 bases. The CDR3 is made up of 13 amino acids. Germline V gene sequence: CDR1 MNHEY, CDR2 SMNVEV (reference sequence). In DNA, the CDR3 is TGTGCCATTCGTAGCGGGACTTACAATGAGCAGTTCTTC. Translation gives CAIRSGTYNEQFF.